There are many counts of the clone carrying this T cell receptor (beta chain). The antigen is undetermined. The data stem from a study of T cells in Graves' hyperthyroidism and ophthalmopathy. Points from the study as a whole: Most thyroid clonotypes expanded above 0.001 were also detected in blood.

The definition of stable Graves' hyperthyroidism was no ophthalmopathy progression within 18 months. Hyperthyroidism had been newly diagnosed in patients aged 18 to 65, and its duration was under 2 months. Those patients with uncontrolled infection, other autoimmune disease, pregnancy or lactation were excluded. The investigators amplified TCR beta CDR3 regions from RNA transcripts. The HTBI primer set was used in a first-round RT-PCR of the TCR CDR3. Each CDR3 protein gets one entry after TCRdb re-called the multiplex PCR reads with MiXCR. The table has more than 500,000 distinct CDR3 sequences, roughly 16% seen once. Sequences were obtained from blood. The source of this sequence is a young woman with Graves' hyperthyroidism.

Here the CDR3 reads CASSAPGLSSNQPQHF. For the CDR3, the DNA is TGTGCCAGCAGCGCCCCAGGGCTTTCTAGCAATCAGCCCCAGCATTTT. The chain carries TRBV7-2 and TRBJ1-5; tentatively, D is TRBD1 (5 bases). Trimming took off 5 bases at V and 0 bases at J, with 14 bases between the two ends. The CDR3 is made up of 16 amino acids. From germline, CDR1 is SGHTA and CDR2 FQGNSA. The full variable domain, in which reference TRBV7-2 and TRBJ1-5 provide the parts outside the CDR3, is GAGVSQSPSNKVTEKGKDVELRCDPISGHTALYWYRQSLGQGLEFLIYFQGNSAPDKSGLPSDRFSAERTGGSVSTLTIQRTQQEDSAVYLCASSAPGLSSNQPQHFGDGTRLSIL.